The 7 T cell receptor beta chains in this list originate from one sample, sequenced in a study of blood T cell repertoires in COVID-19 (dated by TCRdb to the early 2020s). Libraries were made using the immunoSEQ multiplex PCR assay. TCRdb took this table from immuneACCESS and kept in-frame rearrangements with V and J called. Such tables lack part of the clones; where checked against another copy, unresolved V genes explain under half of the gap, and the rest is unexplained. For this sample the table gives 80,000 to 100,000 clones, of which 88% were detected only once. In total, the top ten clones hold 2.1% of the sample. The specimen sequenced was peripheral blood. These receptors were collected from a man aged 50 to 59 with COVID-19, enrolled during active disease.

The chain couples TRBV5-1 to TRBJ2-5; tentative D call: TRBD2 (6 bases). In germline, CDR1 is SGHRS, CDR2 YFSETQ. The CDR3 is made up of 17 amino acids. V was shortened by 3 bases and J by 4 bases, with 22 bases between the two germline ends. CDR3 sequence (DNA): TGCGCCAGCAGCTGGACTACCCCGGGCAGGGATGGAGAGACCCAGTACTTC. This encodes CASSWTTPGRDGETQYF. The full variable domain, rest sourced from reference TRBV5-1 and TRBJ2-5, is KAGVTQTPRYLIKTRGQQVTLSCSPISGHRSVSWYQQTPGQGLQFLFEYFSETQRNKGNFPGRFSGRQFSNSRSEMNVSTLELGDSALYLCASSWTTPGRDGETQYFGPGTRLLVL.

The gene calls are TRBV18 and TRBJ1-4; tentatively, D is TRBD1 (6 bases). V shed 2 bases and J shed 7 bases, with 11 bases lying between them. CDR3 length: 14 residues. In germline, CDR1 is KGHSH, CDR2 LQKENI. CDR3 nucleotide sequence: TGTGCCAGCTCACCAAGGTCAGGGGTTGAAAAACTGTTTTTT. It translates to CASSPRSGVEKLFF. Full variable domain (rest looked up from reference TRBV18 and TRBJ1-4): NAGVMQNPRHLVRRRGQEARLRCSPMKGHSHVYWYRQLPEEGLKFMVYLQKENIIDESGMPKERFSAEFPKEGPSILRIQQVVRGDSAAYFCASSPRSGVEKLFFGSGTQLSVL.

The chain recombines TRBV3-1 (or the pseudogene TRBV3-2) with TRBJ1-1, with TRBD1 identical over 7 bases. The germline gives CDR1 LGHDT, CDR2 YNNKEL (reference sequence). Trimming removed 1 base from V and 5 bases from J; junction bases left unmatched: 10. This CDR3 has 16 amino acids. The CDR3 reads CASSQVTGVPTTEAFF. DNA for the CDR3: TGTGCCAGCAGCCAAGTTACAGGGGTTCCAACAACTGAAGCTTTCTTT.

This clone came up a few times. This chain links TRBV11-2 with TRBJ1-5; D possibly corresponds to TRBD1 (5 bases). The CDR3 consists of 17 residues. Trimming removed 0 bases from V and 2 bases from J, with 14 bases in between. Germline V gene lookup returns CDR1 SGHAT and CDR2 FQNNGV. CDR3 protein: CASSLERGKVGNQPQHF. DNA for the CDR3: TGTGCCAGCAGCTTAGAGCGGGGGAAGGTAGGCAATCAGCCCCAGCATTTT.

Regarding this clone: One end of the junction does not line up with germline, which may come from a read error. The CDR3 nucleotides read TGTGCCAGCAGTTACTCGAAAACAGGGAACCCTTTTGCCTTC. The encoded protein is CASSYSKTGNPFAF. The chain is built from TRBV6-5 and TRBJ1-2; weak D call: TRBD1 (6 bases). The CDR3 totals 14 residues. Germline values: CDR1 MNHEY, CDR2 SVGAGI.

This rearrangement joins TRBV3-1 (or the pseudogene TRBV3-2) to TRBJ1-5; 8 bases are a match to TRBD1. The CDR3 contains 15 residues. V lost 4 bases and J lost 4; bases outside the gene matches: 6. CDR1 is LGHDT and CDR2 is YNNKEL in the germline V gene (reference sequence). The CDR3 sequence: CASSPTGVINQPQHF. The CDR3 coding sequence is TGTGCCAGCAGCCCGACAGGGGTCATTAATCAGCCCCAGCATTTT.

The gene calls are TRBV6-5 and TRBJ1-6, with TRBD1 matching over 7 bases. J lost 11 bases, V lost 0 bases, and 4 bases had no gene match. The germline V gene encodes CDR1 MNHEY and CDR2 SVGAGI. The CDR3 covers 14 residues. The CDR3 DNA follows: TGTGCCAGCAGTTACTCGATCAGGGGGACACCCCTCCACTTT. It translates to CASSYSIRGTPLHF.